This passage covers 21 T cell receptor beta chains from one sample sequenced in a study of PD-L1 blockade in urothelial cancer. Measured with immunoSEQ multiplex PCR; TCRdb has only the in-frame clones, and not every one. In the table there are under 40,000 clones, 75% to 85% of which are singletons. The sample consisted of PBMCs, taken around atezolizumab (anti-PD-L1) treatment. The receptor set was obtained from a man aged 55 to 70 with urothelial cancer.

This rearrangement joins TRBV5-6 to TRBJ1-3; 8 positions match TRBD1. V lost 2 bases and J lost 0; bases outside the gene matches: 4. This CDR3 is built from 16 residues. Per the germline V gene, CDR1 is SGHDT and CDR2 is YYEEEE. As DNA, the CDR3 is TGTGCCAGCAGCTTTGGACAGGGCCTCTCTGGAAACACCATATATTTT. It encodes CASSFGQGLSGNTIYF.

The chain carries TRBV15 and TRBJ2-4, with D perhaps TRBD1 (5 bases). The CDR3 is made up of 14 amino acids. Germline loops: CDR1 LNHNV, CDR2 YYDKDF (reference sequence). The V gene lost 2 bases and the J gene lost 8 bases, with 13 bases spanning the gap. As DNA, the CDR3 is TGTGCCACCAGCAGAACTCTAGGGGTCGACATTCAGTACTTC. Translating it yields CATSRTLGVDIQYF.

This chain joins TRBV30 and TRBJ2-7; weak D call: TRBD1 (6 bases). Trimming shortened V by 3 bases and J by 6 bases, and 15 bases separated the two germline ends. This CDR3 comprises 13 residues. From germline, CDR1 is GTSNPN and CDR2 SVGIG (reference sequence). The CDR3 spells CAWRPGEFSEQYF. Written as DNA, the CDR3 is TGTGCCTGGAGGCCAGGGGAGTTTAGCGAGCAGTACTTC.

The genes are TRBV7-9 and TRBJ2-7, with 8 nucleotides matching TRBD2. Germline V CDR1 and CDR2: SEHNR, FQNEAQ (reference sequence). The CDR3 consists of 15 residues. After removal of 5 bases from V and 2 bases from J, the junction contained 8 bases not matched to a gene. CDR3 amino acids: CASSGWTSRPYEQYF. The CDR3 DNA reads TGTGCCAGCAGCGGTTGGACTAGCCGACCCTACGAGCAGTACTTC.

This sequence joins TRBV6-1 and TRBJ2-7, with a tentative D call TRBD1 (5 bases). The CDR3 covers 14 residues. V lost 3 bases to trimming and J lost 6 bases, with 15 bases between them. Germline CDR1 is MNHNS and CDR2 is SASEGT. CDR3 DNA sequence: TGTGCCAGCAGTGATCAGGGTGGTTTTGGCGAGCAGTACTTC. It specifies CASSDQGGFGEQYF.

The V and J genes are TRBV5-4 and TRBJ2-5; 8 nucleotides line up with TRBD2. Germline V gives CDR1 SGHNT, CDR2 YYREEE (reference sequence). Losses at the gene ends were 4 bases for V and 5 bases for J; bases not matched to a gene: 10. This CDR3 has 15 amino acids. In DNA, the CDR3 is TGTGCCAGCAGCGCTCACGGGGGGGGGACGGAGACCCAGTACTTC. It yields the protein CASSAHGGGTETQYF.

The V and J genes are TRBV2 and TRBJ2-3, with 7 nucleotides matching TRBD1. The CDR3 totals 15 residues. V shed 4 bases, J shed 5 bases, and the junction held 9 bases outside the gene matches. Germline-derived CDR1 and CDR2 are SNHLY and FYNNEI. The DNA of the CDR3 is TGTGCCAGCAGTGCCAACAGGGGCCTGAAAGATACGCAGTATTTT. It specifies CASSANRGLKDTQYF.

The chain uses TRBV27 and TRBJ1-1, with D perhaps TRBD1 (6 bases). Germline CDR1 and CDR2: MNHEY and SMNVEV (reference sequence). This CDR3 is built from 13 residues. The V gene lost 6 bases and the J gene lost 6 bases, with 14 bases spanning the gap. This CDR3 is CASRQQGFAEAFF. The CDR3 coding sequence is TGTGCCAGCAGACAACAGGGTTTCGCTGAAGCTTTCTTT.

The CDR3 sequence: CASAPGGYNAEAFF. The CDR3 DNA follows: TGTGCCAGCGCCCCTGGGGGGTATAATGCTGAAGCTTTCTTT. This chain uses TRBV6-1 with TRBJ1-1; tentative D call: TRBD1 (5 bases). The V end was cut by 8 bases, the J end by 6 bases, with 19 bases between. This CDR3 is 14 amino acids long. The germline V gene has CDR1 MNHNS and CDR2 SASEGT.

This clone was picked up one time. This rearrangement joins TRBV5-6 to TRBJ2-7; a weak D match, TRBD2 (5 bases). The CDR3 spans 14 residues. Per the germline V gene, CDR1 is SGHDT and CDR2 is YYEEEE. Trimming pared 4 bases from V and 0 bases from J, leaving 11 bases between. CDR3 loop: CASSHTRGSYEQYF. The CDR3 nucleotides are TGTGCCAGCAGCCATACTCGGGGCTCCTACGAGCAGTACTTC.

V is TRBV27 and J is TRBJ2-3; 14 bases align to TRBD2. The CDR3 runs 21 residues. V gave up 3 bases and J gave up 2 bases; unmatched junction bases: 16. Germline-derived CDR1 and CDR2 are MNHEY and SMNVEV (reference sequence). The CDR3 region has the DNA TGTGCCAGCAGTTTCTTCCTCGGACTAGCGGGGGGACCTCTCCCCACAGATACGCAGTATTTT. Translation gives CASSFFLGLAGGPLPTDTQYF.

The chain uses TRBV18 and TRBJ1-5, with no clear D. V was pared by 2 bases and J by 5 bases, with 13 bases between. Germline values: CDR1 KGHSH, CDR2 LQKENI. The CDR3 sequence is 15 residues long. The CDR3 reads CASSPNKAADQPQHF. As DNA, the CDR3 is TGTGCCAGCTCACCAAATAAGGCGGCGGATCAGCCCCAGCATTTT.

The CDR3 sequence: CASGLGQGGPNGELFF. In nucleotides, the CDR3 is TGTGCTAGTGGTTTGGGACAGGGAGGCCCCAACGGGGAGCTGTTTTTT. J is TRBJ2-2 and V is TRBV12-5; D perhaps matches TRBD1 (7 bases). V was pared by 1 base and J by 7 bases, with 16 bases between. Germline V lookup: CDR1 LGHNT, CDR2 FRNRAP. The CDR3 sequence is 16 residues long.

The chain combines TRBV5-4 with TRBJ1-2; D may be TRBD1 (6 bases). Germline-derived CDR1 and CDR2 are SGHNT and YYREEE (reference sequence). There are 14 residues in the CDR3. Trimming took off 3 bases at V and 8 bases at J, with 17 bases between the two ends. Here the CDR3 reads CASSSVQGQGGYTF. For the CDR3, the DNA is TGTGCCAGCAGCTCTGTACAGGGTCAAGGAGGCTACACCTTC.

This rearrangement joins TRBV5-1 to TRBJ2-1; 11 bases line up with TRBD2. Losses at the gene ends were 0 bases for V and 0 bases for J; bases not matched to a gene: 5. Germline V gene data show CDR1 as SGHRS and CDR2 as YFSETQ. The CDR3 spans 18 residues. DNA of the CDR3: TGCGCCAGCAGCTTGGCTCTACTAGCGGGGGCCTCCTACAATGAGCAGTTCTTC. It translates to CASSLALLAGASYNEQFF.

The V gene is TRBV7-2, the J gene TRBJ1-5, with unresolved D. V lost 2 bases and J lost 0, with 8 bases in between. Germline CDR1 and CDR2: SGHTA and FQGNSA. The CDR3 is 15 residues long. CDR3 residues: CASSLYADSNQPQHF. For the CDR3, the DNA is TGTGCCAGCAGCTTATACGCGGATAGCAATCAGCCCCAGCATTTT. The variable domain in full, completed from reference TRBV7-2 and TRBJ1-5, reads GAGVSQSPSNKVTEKGKDVELRCDPISGHTALYWYRQSLGQGLEFLIYFQGNSAPDKSGLPSDRFSAERTGGSVSTLTIQRTQQEDSAVYLCASSLYADSNQPQHFGDGTRLSIL.

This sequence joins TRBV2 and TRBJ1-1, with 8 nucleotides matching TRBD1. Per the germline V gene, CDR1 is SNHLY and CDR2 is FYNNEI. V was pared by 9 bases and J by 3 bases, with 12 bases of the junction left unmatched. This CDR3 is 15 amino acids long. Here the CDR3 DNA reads TGTGCCAGTATCCAGAGGGGACAGGTAGACACTGAAGCTTTCTTT. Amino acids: CASIQRGQVDTEAFF.

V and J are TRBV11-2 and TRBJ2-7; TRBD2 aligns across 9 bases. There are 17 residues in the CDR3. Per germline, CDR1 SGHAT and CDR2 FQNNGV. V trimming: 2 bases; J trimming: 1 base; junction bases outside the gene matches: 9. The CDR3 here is CASSLPAGGGQSYEQYF. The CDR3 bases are TGTGCCAGCAGCTTACCCGCGGGGGGGGGACAGTCCTACGAGCAGTACTTC.

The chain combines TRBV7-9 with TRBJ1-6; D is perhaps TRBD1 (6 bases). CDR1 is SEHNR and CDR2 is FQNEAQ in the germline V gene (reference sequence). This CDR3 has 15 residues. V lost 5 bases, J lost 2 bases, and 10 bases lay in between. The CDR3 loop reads CASSPTGPYNSPLHF. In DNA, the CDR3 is TGTGCCAGCAGCCCAACAGGGCCCTATAATTCACCCCTCCACTTT.

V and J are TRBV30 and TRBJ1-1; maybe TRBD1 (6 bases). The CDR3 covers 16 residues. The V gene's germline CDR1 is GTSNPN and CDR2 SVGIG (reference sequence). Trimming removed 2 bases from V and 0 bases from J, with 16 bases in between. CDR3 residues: CAWSLKGGGVNTEAFF. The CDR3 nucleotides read TGTGCCTGGAGTCTTAAGGGGGGGGGAGTGAACACTGAAGCTTTCTTT.

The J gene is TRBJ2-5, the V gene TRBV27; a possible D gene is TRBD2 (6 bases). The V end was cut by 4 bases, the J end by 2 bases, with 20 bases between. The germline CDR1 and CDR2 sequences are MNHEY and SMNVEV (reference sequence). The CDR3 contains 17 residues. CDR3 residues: CASSSRALLARQETQYF. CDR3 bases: TGTGCCAGCAGTTCCAGAGCTTTACTAGCCCGGCAAGAGACCCAGTACTTC.